This T cell receptor beta chain derives from a study of regulatory T cells in long-lasting Graves disease. This clonotype appeared many times. This CDR3 is built from 13 residues. Germline CDR1 is MNHNS and CDR2 is SASEGT. V dropped 6 bases and J dropped 7; count of bases not matched to a gene: 6. Documented time point: newly diagnosed GD, antithyroid drugs for less than 3 months. Isolated PBMC RNA provided the starting material for the TCR library. Sequencing libraries for TCR beta were prepared with iRepertoire HTBI primers and Arm-PCR of CDR3 regions. In TCRdb, the multiplex PCR reads were re-called with MiXCR into one record per CDR3 protein. Among roughly 530,000 distinct CDR3 sequences listed, about 16% were seen once. The sample was also reused in another study, on T cells in Graves' hyperthyroidism and ophthalmopathy.

The chain carries TRBV6-1 and TRBJ1-5; 7 bases are shared with TRBD1. This TCR came from a middle-aged woman with Graves disease. Sample: peripheral blood mononuclear cells (PBMCs), taken at new diagnosis, from a patient treated with antithyroid drugs. The CDR3: CASRPTGQQPQHF. Here the CDR3 DNA reads TGTGCCAGCAGGCCGACAGGGCAGCAGCCCCAGCATTTT.